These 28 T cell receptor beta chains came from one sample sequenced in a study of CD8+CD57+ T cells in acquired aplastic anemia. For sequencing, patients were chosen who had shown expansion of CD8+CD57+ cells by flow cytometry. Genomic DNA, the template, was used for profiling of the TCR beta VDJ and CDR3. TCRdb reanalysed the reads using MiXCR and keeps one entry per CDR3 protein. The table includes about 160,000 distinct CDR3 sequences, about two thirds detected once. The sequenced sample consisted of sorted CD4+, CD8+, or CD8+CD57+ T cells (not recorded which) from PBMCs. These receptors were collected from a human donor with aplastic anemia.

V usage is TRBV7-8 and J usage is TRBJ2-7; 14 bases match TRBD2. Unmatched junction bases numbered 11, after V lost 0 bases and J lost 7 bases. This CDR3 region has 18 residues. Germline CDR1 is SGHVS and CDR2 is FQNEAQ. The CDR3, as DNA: TGTGCCAGCAGCTTAGCGCTGACTAGCGGGGGGGGGGCTCGTGAGCAGTACTTC. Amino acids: CASSLALTSGGGAREQYF. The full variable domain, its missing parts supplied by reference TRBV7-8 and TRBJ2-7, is GAGVSQSPRYKVAKRGQDVALRCDPISGHVSLFWYQQALGQGPEFLTYFQNEAQLDKSGLPSDRFFAERPEGSVSTLKIQRTQQEDSAVYLCASSLALTSGGGAREQYFGPGTRLTVT.

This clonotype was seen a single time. The CDR3 nucleotides are TGTGCCAGCAGTTTTACCGCAGTGAACACTGAAGCTTTCTTT. The encoded protein is CASSFTAVNTEAFF. The rearrangement uses TRBV12-3 or TRBV12-4 and TRBJ1-1; D is undetermined. CDR3 length: 14 residues. The V and J ends lost 3 bases and 0 bases respectively, with 8 bases between them.

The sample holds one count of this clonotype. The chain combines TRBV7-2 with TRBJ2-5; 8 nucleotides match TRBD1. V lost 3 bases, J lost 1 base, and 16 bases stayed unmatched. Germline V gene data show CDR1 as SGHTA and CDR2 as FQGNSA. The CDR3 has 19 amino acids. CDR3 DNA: TGTGCCAGCAGCTTGGCTCCCGGACAGGGAGCTTGGGTCCAAGAGACCCAGTACTTC. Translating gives CASSLAPGQGAWVQETQYF.

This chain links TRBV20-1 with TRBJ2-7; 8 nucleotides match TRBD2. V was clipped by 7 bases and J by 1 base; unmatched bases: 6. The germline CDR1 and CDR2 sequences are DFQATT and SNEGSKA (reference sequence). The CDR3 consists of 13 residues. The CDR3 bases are TGCAGTGACGAGGGCGGGGGGTCCTACGAGCAGTACTTC. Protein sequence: CSDEGGGSYEQYF.

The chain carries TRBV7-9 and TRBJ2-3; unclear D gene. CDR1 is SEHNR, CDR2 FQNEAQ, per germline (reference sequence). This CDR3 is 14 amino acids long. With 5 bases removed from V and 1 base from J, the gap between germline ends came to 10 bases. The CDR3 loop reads CASSLGWGTDTQYF. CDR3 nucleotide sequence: TGTGCCAGCAGCCTAGGGTGGGGCACAGATACGCAGTATTTT.

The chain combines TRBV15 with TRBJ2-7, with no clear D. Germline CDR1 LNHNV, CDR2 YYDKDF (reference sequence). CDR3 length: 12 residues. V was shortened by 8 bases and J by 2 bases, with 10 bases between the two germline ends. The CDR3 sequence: CATSTTTYEQYF. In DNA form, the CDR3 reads TGTGCCACCTCGACAACAACCTACGAGCAGTACTTC.

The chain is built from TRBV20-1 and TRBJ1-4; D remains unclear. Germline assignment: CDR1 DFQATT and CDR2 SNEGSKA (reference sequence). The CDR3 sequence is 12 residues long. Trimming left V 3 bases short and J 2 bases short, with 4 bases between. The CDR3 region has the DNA TGCAGTGCTAGGGGCACTAATGAAAAACTGTTTTTT. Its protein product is CSARGTNEKLFF.

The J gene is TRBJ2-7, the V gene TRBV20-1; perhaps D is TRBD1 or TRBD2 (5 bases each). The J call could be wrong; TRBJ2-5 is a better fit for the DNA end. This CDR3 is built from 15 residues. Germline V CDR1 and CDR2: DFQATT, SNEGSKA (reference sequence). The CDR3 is CSARDGDAIGETQYF. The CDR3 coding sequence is TGCAGTGCTAGAGATGGGGACGCGATTGGGGAGACCCAGTACTTC.

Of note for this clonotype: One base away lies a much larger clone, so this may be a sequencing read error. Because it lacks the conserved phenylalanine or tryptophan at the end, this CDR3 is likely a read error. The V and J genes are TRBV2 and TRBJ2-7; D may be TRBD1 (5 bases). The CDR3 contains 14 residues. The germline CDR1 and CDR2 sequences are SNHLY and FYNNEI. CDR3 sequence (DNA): TGTGCCAGCAGTGGCTGGGGCAGCAACTACAAGCAGTACCTC. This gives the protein CASSGWGSNYKQYL.

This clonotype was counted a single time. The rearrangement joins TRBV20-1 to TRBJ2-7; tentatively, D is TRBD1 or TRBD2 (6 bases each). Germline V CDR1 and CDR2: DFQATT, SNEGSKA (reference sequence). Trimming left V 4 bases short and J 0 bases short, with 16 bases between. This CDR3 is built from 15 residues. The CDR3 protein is CSANPGAGNSYEQYF. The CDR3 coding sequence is TGCAGTGCTAACCCAGGGGCGGGGAACTCCTACGAGCAGTACTTC.

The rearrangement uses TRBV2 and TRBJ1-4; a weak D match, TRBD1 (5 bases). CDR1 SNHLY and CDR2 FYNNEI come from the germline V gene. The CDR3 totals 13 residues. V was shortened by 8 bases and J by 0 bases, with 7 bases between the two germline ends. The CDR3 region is CASATATNEKLFF. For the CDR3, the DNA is TGTGCCAGCGCGACAGCAACTAATGAAAAACTGTTTTTT.

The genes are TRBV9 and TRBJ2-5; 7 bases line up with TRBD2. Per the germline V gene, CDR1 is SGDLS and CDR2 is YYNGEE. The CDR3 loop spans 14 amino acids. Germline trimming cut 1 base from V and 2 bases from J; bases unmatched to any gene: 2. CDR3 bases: TGTGCCAGCAGCGTAAACGGGGGGCAAGAGACCCAGTACTTC. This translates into CASSVNGGQETQYF.

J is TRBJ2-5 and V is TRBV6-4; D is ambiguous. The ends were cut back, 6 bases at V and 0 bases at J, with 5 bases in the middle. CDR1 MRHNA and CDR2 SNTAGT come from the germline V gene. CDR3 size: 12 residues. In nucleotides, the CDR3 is TGTGCCAGCAGCGAGGACCAAGAGACCCAGTACTTC. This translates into CASSEDQETQYF.

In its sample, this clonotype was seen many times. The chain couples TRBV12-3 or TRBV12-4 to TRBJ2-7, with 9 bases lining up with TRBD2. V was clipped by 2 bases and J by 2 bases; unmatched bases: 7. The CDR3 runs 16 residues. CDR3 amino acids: CASSLWTSDSPYEQYF. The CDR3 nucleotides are TGTGCCAGCAGTTTATGGACTAGCGACTCCCCCTACGAGCAGTACTTC.

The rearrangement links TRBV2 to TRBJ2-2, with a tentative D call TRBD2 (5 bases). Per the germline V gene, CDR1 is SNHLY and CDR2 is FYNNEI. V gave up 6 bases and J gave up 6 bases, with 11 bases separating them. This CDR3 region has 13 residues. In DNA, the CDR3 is TGTGCCAGCAGCGTACAGAGGGCCGGGGAGCTGTTTTTT. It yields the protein CASSVQRAGELFF.

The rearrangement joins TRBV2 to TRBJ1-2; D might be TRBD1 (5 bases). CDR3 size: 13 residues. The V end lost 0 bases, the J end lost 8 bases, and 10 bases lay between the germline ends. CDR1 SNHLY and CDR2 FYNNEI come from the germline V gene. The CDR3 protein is CASSEALGGGYTF. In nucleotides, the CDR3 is TGTGCCAGCAGTGAAGCGCTTGGGGGAGGCTACACCTTC.

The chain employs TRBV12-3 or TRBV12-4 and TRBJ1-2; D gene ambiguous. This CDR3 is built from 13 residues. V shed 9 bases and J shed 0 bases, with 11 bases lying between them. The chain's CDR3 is CASRRGTNYGYTF. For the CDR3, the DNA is TGTGCCAGTCGCCGGGGTACTAACTATGGCTACACCTTC.

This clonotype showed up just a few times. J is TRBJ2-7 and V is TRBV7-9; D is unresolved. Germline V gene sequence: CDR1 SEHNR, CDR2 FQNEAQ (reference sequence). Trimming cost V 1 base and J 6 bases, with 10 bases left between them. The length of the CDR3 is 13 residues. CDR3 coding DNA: TGTGCCAGCAGCTTAGAAGGTCTGGCCGAGCAGTACTTC. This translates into CASSLEGLAEQYF. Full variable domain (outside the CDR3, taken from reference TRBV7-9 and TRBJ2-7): DTGVSQNPRHKITKRGQNVTFRCDPISEHNRLYWYRQTLGQGPEFLTYFQNEAQLEKSRLLSDRFSAERPKGSFSTLEIQRTEQGDSAMYLCASSLEGLAEQYFGPGTRLTVT.

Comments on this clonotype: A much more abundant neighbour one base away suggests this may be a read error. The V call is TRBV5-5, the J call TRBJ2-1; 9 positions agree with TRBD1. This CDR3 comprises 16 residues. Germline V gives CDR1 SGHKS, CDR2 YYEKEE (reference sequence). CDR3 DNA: TGTGCCAGCAGTGACTCGAGGGACAGGGTGAGCAATCAGCAGTTCTTC. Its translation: CASSDSRDRVSNQQFF.

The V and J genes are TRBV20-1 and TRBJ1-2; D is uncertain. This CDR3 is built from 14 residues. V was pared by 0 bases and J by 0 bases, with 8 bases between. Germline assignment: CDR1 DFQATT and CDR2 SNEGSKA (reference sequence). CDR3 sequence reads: CSAREAGANYGYTF. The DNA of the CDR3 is TGCAGTGCTAGAGAAGCAGGAGCTAACTATGGCTACACCTTC.

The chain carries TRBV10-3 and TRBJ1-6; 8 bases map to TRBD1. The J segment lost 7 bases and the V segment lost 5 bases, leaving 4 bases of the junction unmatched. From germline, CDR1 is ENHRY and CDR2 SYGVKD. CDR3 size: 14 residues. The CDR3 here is CAISPGQVNSPLHF. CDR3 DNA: TGTGCCATCAGTCCGGGACAGGTAAATTCACCCCTCCACTTT.

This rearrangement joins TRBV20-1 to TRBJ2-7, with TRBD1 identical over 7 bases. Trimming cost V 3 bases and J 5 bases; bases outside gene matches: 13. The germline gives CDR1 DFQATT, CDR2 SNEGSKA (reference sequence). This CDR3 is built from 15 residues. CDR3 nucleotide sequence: TGCAGTGCTAGTTCCCCTGGGACAGTCCGCGACGAGCAGTACTTC. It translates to CSASSPGTVRDEQYF.

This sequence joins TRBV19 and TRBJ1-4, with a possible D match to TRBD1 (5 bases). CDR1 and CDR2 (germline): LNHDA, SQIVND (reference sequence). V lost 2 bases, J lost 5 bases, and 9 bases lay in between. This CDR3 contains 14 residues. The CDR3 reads CASSIQGANEKLFF. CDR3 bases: TGTGCCAGTAGTATACAGGGTGCGAATGAAAAACTGTTTTTT.

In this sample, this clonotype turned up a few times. CDR3 coding DNA: TGTGCCAGCAGCTTAGCGCAGGAAGCCACCCTCCACTTT. Amino acid sequence: CASSLAQEATLHF. The chain carries TRBV7-2 and TRBJ1-6; D gene uncertain. Trimming took 0 bases from V and 14 from J, leaving 11 bases between them. This CDR3 is built from 13 residues. Germline V lookup: CDR1 SGHTA, CDR2 FQGNSA.

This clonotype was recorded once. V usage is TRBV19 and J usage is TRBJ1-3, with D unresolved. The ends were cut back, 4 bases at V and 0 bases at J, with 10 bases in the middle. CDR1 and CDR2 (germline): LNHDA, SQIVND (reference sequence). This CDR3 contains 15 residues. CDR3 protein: CASSTYMHSGNTIYF. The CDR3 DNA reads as TGTGCCAGTAGTACTTACATGCACTCTGGAAACACCATATATTTT.

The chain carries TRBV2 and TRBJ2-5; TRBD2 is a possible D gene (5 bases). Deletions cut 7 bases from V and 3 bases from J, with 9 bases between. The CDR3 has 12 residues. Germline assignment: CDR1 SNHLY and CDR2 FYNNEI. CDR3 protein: CASTLGEETQYF. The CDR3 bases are TGTGCCAGCACCCTGGGAGAAGAGACCCAGTACTTC.

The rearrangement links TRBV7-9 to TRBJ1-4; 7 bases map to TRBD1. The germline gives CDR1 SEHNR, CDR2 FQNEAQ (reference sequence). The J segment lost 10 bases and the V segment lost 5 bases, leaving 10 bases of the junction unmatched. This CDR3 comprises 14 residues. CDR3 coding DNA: TGTGCCAGCAGCCACCGGGACAGCCCATCAAAACTGTTTTTT. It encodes CASSHRDSPSKLFF.

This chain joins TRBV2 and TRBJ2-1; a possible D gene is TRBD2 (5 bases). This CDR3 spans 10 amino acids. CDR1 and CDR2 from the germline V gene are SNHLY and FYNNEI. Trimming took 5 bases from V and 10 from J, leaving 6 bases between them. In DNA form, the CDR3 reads TGTGCCAGCAGTTCGGGAGAGCAGTTCTTC. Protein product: CASSSGEQFF. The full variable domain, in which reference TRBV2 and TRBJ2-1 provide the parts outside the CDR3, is EPEVTQTPSHQVTQMGQEVILRCVPISNHLYFYWYRQILGQKVEFLVSFYNNEISEKSEIFDDQFSVERPDGSNFTLKIRSTKLEDSAMYFCASSSGEQFFGPGTRLTVL.